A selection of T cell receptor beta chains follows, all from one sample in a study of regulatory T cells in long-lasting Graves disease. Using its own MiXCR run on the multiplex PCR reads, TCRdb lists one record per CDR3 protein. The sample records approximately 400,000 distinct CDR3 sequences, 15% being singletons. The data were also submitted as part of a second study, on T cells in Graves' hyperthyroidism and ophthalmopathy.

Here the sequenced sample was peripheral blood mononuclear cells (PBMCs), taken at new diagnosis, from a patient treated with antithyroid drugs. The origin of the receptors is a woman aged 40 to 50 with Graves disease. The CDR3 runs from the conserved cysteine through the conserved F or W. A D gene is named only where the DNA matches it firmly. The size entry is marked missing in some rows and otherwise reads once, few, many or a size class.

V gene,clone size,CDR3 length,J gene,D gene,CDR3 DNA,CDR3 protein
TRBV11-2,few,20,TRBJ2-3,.,TGTGCCAGCAGCTTAGATATGTGGGGGACCACCCAGACGGTCACAGATACGCAGTATTTT,CASSLDMWGTTQTVTDTQYF
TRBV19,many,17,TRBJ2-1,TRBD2,TGTGCCAGTAGCCCCGCAGCGGGAGGAGTAGGCTACAATGAGCAGTTCTTC,CASSPAAGGVGYNEQFF
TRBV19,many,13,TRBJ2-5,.,TGTGCCAGTAGTATAGATATAGGAGAGACCCAGTACTTC,CASSIDIGETQYF
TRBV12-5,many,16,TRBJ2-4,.,TGTGCTAGTGGTTTGGTAATGGGGTTGTCCAAAAACATTCAGTACTTC,CASGLVMGLSKNIQYF
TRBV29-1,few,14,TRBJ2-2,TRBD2,TGCAGCGTTCCCGGGCTAGCGGGAGCCGGGGAGCTGTTTTTT,CSVPGLAGAGELFF
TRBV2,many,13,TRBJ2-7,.,TGTGCCAGCAGTGAAGCGCGTCGGGACACGTCGTACTTC,CASSEARRDTSYF
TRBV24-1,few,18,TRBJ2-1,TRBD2,TGTGCCACCAGTGATTTCGGGGGACTAGCGGTATCAGGCGATGAGCAGTTCTTC,CATSDFGGLAVSGDEQFF
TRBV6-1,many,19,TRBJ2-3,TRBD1,TGTGCCAGCAGTGCCTACGACAGGGCCCGGGCAATGATCGCAGATACGCAGTATTTT,CASSAYDRARAMIADTQYF
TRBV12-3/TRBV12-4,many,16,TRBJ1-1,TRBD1,TGTGCCAGCAGTGCCACCCCCGACAGGGCGAACACTGAAGCTTTCTTT,CASSATPDRANTEAFF
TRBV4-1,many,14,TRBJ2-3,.,TGCGCCAGCAGCCAAGACCGCCTCACAGATACGCAGTATTTT,CASSQDRLTDTQYF
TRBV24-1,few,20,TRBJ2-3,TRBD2,TGTGCCACCAGTGACCCCGGACTAGCGGAGACACGTCATAGCACAGATACGCAGTATTTT,CATSDPGLAETRHSTDTQYF
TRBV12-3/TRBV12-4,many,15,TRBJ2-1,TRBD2,TGTGCCAGCAGTTTCGCCGGGAGGGGGGACAATGAGCAGTTCTTC,CASSFAGRGDNEQFF
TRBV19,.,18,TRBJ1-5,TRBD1,TGTGCCAGTAGAGATACCGGGACAGGGGCCGTTAGGAATCAGCCCCAGCATTTT,CASRDTGTGAVRNQPQHF
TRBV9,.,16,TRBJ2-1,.,TGTGCCAGCAGCGTAAATCTAGCATCCAAAACCAATGAGCAGTTCTTC,CASSVNLASKTNEQFF
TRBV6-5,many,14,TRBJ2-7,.,TGTGCCAGCAGTTACTCGGGGTACCCCTGGGAGCAGTACTTC,CASSYSGYPWEQYF
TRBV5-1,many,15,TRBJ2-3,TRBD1,TGCGCCAGCAGCTCAACAGGGGATCACACAGATACGCAGTATTTT,CASSSTGDHTDTQYF
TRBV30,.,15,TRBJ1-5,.,TGTGCCTGGAGTGGTGACACGGTGGGCAATCAGCCCCAGCATTTT,CAWSGDTVGNQPQHF
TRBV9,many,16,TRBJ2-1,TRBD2,TGTGCCAGCAGCCCCCCCGGGACTAGCGGGAGAAATGAGCAGTTCTTC,CASSPPGTSGRNEQFF
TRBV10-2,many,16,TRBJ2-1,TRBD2,TGCGCCAGCACAGGACTAGCGGGGGACCCCGGGAATGAGCAGTTCTTC,CASTGLAGDPGNEQFF
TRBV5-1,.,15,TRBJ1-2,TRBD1,TGCGCCAGCAGTCAAGCAAGCGGGACAGGGGAGGGCTACACCTTC,CASSQASGTGEGYTF
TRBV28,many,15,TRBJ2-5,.,TGTGCCAGCAGTTTGGGTTGGAGTGAGGATGAGACCCAGTACTTC,CASSLGWSEDETQYF
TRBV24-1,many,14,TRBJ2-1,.,TGTGCCACCAGTGACCAGGGACGGATCAATGAGCAGTTCTTC,CATSDQGRINEQFF
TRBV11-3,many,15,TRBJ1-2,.,TGTGCCAGCAGCTCCCGAAATGAACCCCTCCAACTGGACACCTTC,CASSSRNEPLQLDTF
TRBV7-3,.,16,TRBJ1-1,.,TGTGCCAGCAGCTTAAGGGGGGGGTTTCGGAACACTGAAGCTTTCTTT,CASSLRGGFRNTEAFF
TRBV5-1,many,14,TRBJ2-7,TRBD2,TGCGCCAGCAGCTTGGCGGGTGGGAGGGACGAGCAGTACTTC,CASSLAGGRDEQYF
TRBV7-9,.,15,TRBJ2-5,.,TGTGCCAGCAGCCCAAAGGGAGGACTCCAAGAGACCCAGTACTTC,CASSPKGGLQETQYF
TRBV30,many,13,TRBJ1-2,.,TGTGCCTGGAGTGTAGGGCCTACATATGGCTACACCTTC,CAWSVGPTYGYTF
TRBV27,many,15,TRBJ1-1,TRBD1,TGTGCCAGCAGACAAATCGGGACAGGGGTCACTGAAGCTTTCTTT,CASRQIGTGVTEAFF
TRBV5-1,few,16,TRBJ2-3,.,TGCGCCAACAGCCCGGAGCGAGCTGGAGAGGGGGATACGCAGTATTTT,CANSPERAGEGDTQYF